This T cell receptor beta chain derives from a study of T cell clonality in common variable immunodeficiency. Study conclusions and caveats: Shared TCRbeta clones were fewer between CVID subjects than controls.

There are a few counts of this clone. What it recognizes is unknown. The DNA ends 3 residues before the CDR3 does, and the rest of the CDR3 is filled in from the germline J gene. The CDR3 is 17 amino acids. From germline, CDR1 is PRHDT and CDR2 FYEKMQ (reference sequence). The assay was immunoSEQ multiplex PCR, and TCRdb's table has in-frame clones only and misses some. The sample was found to contain some 32,000 clones, and every one recurs. The sample comprised peripheral blood mononuclear cells. The chain employs TRBV13 and TRBJ2-3, with 9 bases lining up with TRBD2. This receptor was identified in a person between 18 and 69 years old in good health. The part of the CDR3 DNA that was read is TGTGCCAGCACCCGAACGGCTGGCGGGAGGGCGCGAGAGACG. Translation: CASTRTAGGRARET. From start to end, the CDR3 is CASTRTAGGRARETQYF.